This TCR beta chain was recorded in a study of blood T cell repertoires in COVID-19. For the study at large: COVID-19 samples, acute and convalescent, were from the United States, Italy and Spain. T cells, B-cell-depleted T cells, or PBMCs provided the cDNA or gDNA that served as material.

How the authors handled the data: Scientists estimated how many nucleated cells there were by amplifying reference gene primers. Sequencing was performed with immunoSEQ multiplex PCR; in TCRdb, only in-frame clones are kept and a portion is missing. Clonal size and the V and J genes are those of that table, whereas D and trimming came from the DNA. The table includes about 110,000 clones, over 75% detected once. The junction had 6 bases not matched to a gene; V was cut back by 10 bases and J by 3 bases. The germline gives CDR1 SEHNR, CDR2 FQNEAQ (reference sequence). This CDR3 is 13 amino acids long.

Source material: peripheral blood. The chain carries TRBV7-9 and TRBJ1-1, with 9 bases that match TRBD1. The TCR comes from a woman aged 45-59 years with acute or convalescent COVID-19. The CDR3 DNA is TGTGCCACCCAGGACAGGGGTGACACTGAAGCTTTCTTT. Translating gives CATQDRGDTEAFF.